Below, 19 T cell receptor beta chains from the same sample are listed, as sequenced in a study of metastatic and nonmetastatic thyroid tumors. Ahead of thyroid surgery, no patient had received treatment of any kind. Using MiXCR, TCRdb re-called clones from the PCR reads. The repertoire holds over 50,000 clones, with 25% to 30% as singletons. Sequenced sample: blood. The receptor set was obtained from a female donor with papillary thyroid cancer or a benign thyroid nodule (not recorded which). Some clones in this sample may be carry-over from other donors' samples.

This clone has more than one count but fewer than ten. The chain couples TRBV6-2 or TRBV6-3 to TRBJ2-7; the match to TRBD2 covers 8 bases. Germline-derived CDR1 and CDR2 are MNHEY and SVGEGT. Trimming cost V 0 bases and J 1 base; bases outside gene matches: 5. The CDR3 covers 16 residues. DNA of the CDR3: TGTGCCAGCAGTTACTCGGGGACTAGAGGGTCCTACGAGCAGTACTTC. Translated: CASSYSGTRGSYEQYF.

This clone was counted between two and nine times. The CDR3 DNA follows: TGTGCCAGCAGCTTAGGGGCAGATACGCAGTATTTT. This gives the protein CASSLGADTQYF. The chain is built from TRBV7-2 and TRBJ2-3; unclear D gene. CDR1 and CDR2 (germline): SGHTA, FQGNSA. The CDR3 covers 12 residues. Trimming took 1 base from V and 4 from J, leaving 3 bases between them. Full variable domain (missing parts from reference TRBV7-2 and TRBJ2-3): GAGVSQSPSNKVTEKGKDVELRCDPISGHTALYWYRQSLGQGLEFLIYFQGNSAPDKSGLPSDRFSAERTGGSVSTLTIQRTQQEDSAVYLCASSLGADTQYFGPGTRLTVL.

This clone came up a few times. The genes are TRBV19 and TRBJ1-5; the D gene is possibly TRBD1 (6 bases). This CDR3 is built from 14 residues. Per germline, CDR1 LNHDA and CDR2 SQIVND (reference sequence). Trimming took off 10 bases at V and 4 bases at J, with 17 bases between the two ends. The DNA for the CDR3 is TGTGCCACCCAACGGGACACGGTAAATCAGCCCCAGCATTTT. It yields the protein CATQRDTVNQPQHF.

The genes are TRBV10-3 and TRBJ1-5, with a possible D match to TRBD1 (6 bases). Trimming took off 5 bases at V and 4 bases at J, with 12 bases between the two ends. The CDR3 extends over 14 amino acids. Germline CDR1 ENHRY, CDR2 SYGVKD. CDR3 in DNA: TGTGCCATCAGTAAAGCAGGGGTTAATCAGCCCCAGCATTTT. Its translation: CAISKAGVNQPQHF.

This chain connects TRBV7-2 to TRBJ1-2; unclear D gene. In germline, CDR1 is SGHTA, CDR2 FQGNSA. This CDR3 comprises 12 residues. Trimming left V 5 bases short and J 8 bases short, with 12 bases between. CDR3 region: CASSPIRVGYTF. CDR3 sequence (DNA): TGTGCCAGCAGCCCCATACGAGTCGGCTACACCTTC.

This clone was counted a few times. The genes are TRBV28 and TRBJ1-6, with D uncertain. V shed 8 bases and J shed 7 bases, with 12 bases lying between them. Germline loops: CDR1 MDHEN, CDR2 SYDVKM. This CDR3 contains 13 residues. CDR3 residues: CASVLAGNSPLHF. In nucleotides, the CDR3 is TGTGCCAGCGTTCTAGCGGGAAATTCACCCCTCCACTTT.

V usage is TRBV20-1 and J usage is TRBJ2-1; tentatively, D is TRBD1 (6 bases). Trimming left V 3 bases short and J 8 bases short, with 14 bases between. The CDR3 totals 13 residues. Germline V gene sequence: CDR1 DFQATT, CDR2 SNEGSKA (reference sequence). CDR3 nucleotides: TGCAGTGCTAGGGGGAGTGGGGGCCATGAGCAGTTCTTC. Translating it yields CSARGSGGHEQFF.

This clone was seen more than once but under ten times. The V gene is TRBV30, the J gene TRBJ2-1; 9 positions agree with TRBD2. This CDR3 has 15 amino acids. Trimming at V came to 1 base and at J to 9 bases, leaving 10 bases not matched to a gene. CDR1 is GTSNPN and CDR2 is SVGIG in the germline V gene (reference sequence). The CDR3 reads CAWSATSGRSGEQFF. In DNA form, the CDR3 reads TGTGCCTGGAGTGCGACTAGCGGTAGGAGCGGTGAGCAGTTCTTC.

This clone has a count of ten or more. The rearrangement uses TRBV7-2 and TRBJ1-2; maybe TRBD1 (5 bases). V lost 2 bases, J lost 2 bases, and 12 bases lay in between. The CDR3 sequence is 15 residues long. Germline assignment: CDR1 SGHTA and CDR2 FQGNSA. In DNA form, the CDR3 reads TGTGCCAGCAGCTTAACGGGGGGAAAAAACTATGGCTACACCTTC. Amino acids: CASSLTGGKNYGYTF.

The genes are TRBV5-1 and TRBJ2-1; the D is unclear. Germline CDR1 reads SGHRS; CDR2 reads YFSETQ. Deletions cut 0 bases from V and 7 bases from J, with 11 bases between. The CDR3 runs to 14 residues. DNA of the CDR3: TGCGCCAGCAGCTTGGGAGTAGTTGGTAATGAGCAGTTCTTC. Protein sequence: CASSLGVVGNEQFF.

The CDR3 region is CASSESLGSSPLHF. CDR3 nucleotides: TGTGCCAGCAGTGAATCCCTAGGGAGTTCACCCCTCCACTTT. The chain joins TRBV6-1 to TRBJ1-6; unclear D gene. Germline assignment: CDR1 MNHNS and CDR2 SASEGT. V dropped 2 bases and J dropped 9 bases, with 11 bases sitting between them. The CDR3 contains 14 residues.

This clone was seen more than once but under ten times. V usage is TRBV6-1 and J usage is TRBJ2-7; D may be TRBD2 (5 bases). Trimming left V 6 bases short and J 6 bases short, with 24 bases between. Looked up from germline, CDR1 is MNHNS and CDR2 is SASEGT. The CDR3 spans 16 residues. The DNA for the CDR3 is TGTGCCAGCAGGCCCCCATCGGTCCTAGCTGGAGGCGAGCAGTACTTC. Protein product: CASRPPSVLAGGEQYF.

The rearrangement uses TRBV15 and TRBJ1-6; D is unclear. V gave up 0 bases and J gave up 0 bases, with 9 bases separating them. The germline CDR1 and CDR2 sequences are LNHNV and YYDKDF (reference sequence). The CDR3 is 17 residues long. As DNA, the CDR3 is TGTGCCACCAGCAGAGATTATGGGAGCTCCTATAATTCACCCCTCCACTTT. Translated, it gives CATSRDYGSSYNSPLHF.

The gene calls are TRBV11-2 and TRBJ1-2; TRBD1 might be the D (6 bases). Trimming removed 2 bases from V and 4 bases from J, with 14 bases in between. CDR1 is SGHAT, CDR2 FQNNGV, per germline. This CDR3 contains 15 residues. The CDR3 sequence is CASSLSGGGGYGYTF. In DNA, the CDR3 is TGTGCCAGCAGCTTAAGCGGCGGGGGCGGCTATGGCTACACCTTC.

This clone was counted only a few times. V gene TRBV12-3 or TRBV12-4 combines with J gene TRBJ1-1, with TRBD1 as a possible D gene (5 bases). This CDR3 contains 15 residues. V was trimmed by 5 bases and J by 1 base, leaving 14 bases between them. The CDR3 DNA follows: TGTGCCAGCAGTAAGCTGGGGACGGCGAACACTGAAGCTTTCTTT. This encodes CASSKLGTANTEAFF.

The genes are TRBV5-1 and TRBJ1-1; no reliable D call. Trimming stripped 0 bases from V and 5 bases from J, with 11 bases between. This CDR3 region has 14 residues. Germline-derived CDR1 and CDR2 are SGHRS and YFSETQ. The CDR3 loop reads CASSLAGSGTEAFF. The DNA of the CDR3 is TGCGCCAGCAGCTTGGCCGGGTCTGGGACTGAAGCTTTCTTT.

The V and J genes are TRBV28 and TRBJ1-1; no reliable D call. Trimming took 1 base from V and 0 from J, leaving 12 bases between them. The CDR3 has 16 amino acids. Germline V gives CDR1 MDHEN, CDR2 SYDVKM. The chain's CDR3 is CASSLLNSHMNTEAFF. The CDR3 DNA follows: TGTGCCAGCAGTTTATTGAACAGCCACATGAACACTGAAGCTTTCTTT.

The chain links TRBV7-8 to TRBJ2-7, with 8 bases lining up with TRBD1. Germline V CDR1 and CDR2: SGHVS, FQNEAQ. This CDR3 is 15 amino acids long. V lost 1 base, J lost 3 bases, and 5 bases stayed unmatched. The CDR3 DNA reads as TGTGCCAGCAGCTTAGGGACAGGGCGAAGCTACGAGCAGTACTTC. Translated, it gives CASSLGTGRSYEQYF.

This clone was observed a handful of times. The chain joins TRBV28 to TRBJ2-7; TRBD1 might be the D (5 bases). CDR3 size: 14 residues. Germline values: CDR1 MDHEN, CDR2 SYDVKM. V dropped 7 bases and J dropped 0 bases, with 13 bases sitting between them. This chain's CDR3 is CASNRHGHSYEQYF. As DNA, the CDR3 is TGTGCCAGCAACCGACATGGACACTCCTACGAGCAGTACTTC.